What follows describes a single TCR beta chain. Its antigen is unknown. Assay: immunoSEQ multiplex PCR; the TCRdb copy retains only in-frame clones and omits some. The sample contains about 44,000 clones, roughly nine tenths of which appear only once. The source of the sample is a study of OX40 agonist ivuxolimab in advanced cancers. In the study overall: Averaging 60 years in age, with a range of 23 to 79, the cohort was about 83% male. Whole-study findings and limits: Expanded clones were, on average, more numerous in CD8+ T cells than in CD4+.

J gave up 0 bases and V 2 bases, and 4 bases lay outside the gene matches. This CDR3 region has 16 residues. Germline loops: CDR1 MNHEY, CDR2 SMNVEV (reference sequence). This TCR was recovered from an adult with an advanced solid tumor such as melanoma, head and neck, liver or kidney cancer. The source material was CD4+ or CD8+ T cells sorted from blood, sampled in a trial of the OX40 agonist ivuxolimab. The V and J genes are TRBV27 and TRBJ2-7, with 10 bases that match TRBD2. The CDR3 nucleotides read TGTGCCAGCAGTTTAGCTAGCGGGGGCCCCTCCTACGAGCAGTACTTC. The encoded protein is CASSLASGGPSYEQYF.